The TCR beta chain described here comes from a study of T cell responses to AZD1222 COVID-19 vaccine. Some clones are missing from TCRdb's copy, which holds only in-frame ones; the method was immunoSEQ multiplex PCR. Altogether some 110,000 clones are present, approximately 88% being singletons, with the ten largest covering approximately 4.5%. Germline-derived CDR1 and CDR2 are MNHNS and SASEGT. The CDR3 has 11 residues. V gave up 3 bases and J gave up 3 bases, with 3 bases separating them. The chain is built from TRBV6-1 and TRBJ2-7, with D unresolved. The sample consisted of peripheral blood, taken on day 0 of AZD1222 vaccination. This receptor was identified in an adult in good health. Here the CDR3 reads CASSDGYEQYF. CDR3 sequence (DNA): TGTGCCAGCAGTGACGGCTACGAGCAGTACTTC.